The clone carrying this T cell receptor (beta chain) was counted only a few times. Antigen unknown. Germline V gene lookup returns CDR1 LNHNV and CDR2 YYDKDF (reference sequence). Trimming left V 1 base short and J 4 bases short, with 10 bases between. The CDR3 is made up of 15 amino acids. The PCR template was genomic DNA. A primer set of 30 forward and 13 reverse primers amplified the CDR3. TCRdb ran MiXCR on the multiplex PCR reads and lists one entry per CDR3 protein. The sample holds a few hundred thousand distinct CDR3 sequences, approximately 45% seen once. This record belongs to a study of type 1 and type 2 diabetes patients. For the study at large: Samples came from type 1 diabetic, type 2 diabetic or nondiabetic people, recruited in China. T cells were magnetically sorted from PBMCs as CD4+ or CD8+ subsets.

Study findings and constraints: Some T1D-only expanded clones might appear in more T2D or control samples.

The sample taken for sequencing was peripheral blood mononuclear cells (PBMCs). The receptor was derived from a man aged 18 to 29 with type 2 diabetes. J is TRBJ2-2 and V is TRBV15; D is ambiguous. The CDR3 is CATSRAPPFTGELFF. The CDR3 bases are TGTGCCACCAGCAGAGCCCCACCCTTCACCGGGGAGCTGTTTTTT.